A selection of T cell receptor beta chains follows, all from one sample in a study of blood T cell repertoires in COVID-19. Profiling relied on immunoSEQ multiplex PCR, and the TCRdb table lists in-frame clones only, not all of them. In the table there are about 170,000 clones, 80% to 85% of which are singletons. Sequences were obtained from peripheral blood. The receptors stem from a human donor with acute or convalescent COVID-19. The donor label of this sample is uncertain. The CDR3 runs from the conserved cysteine through the conserved F or W. D genes are given only for firm matches. The listing skips clone size in some rows; elsewhere it reads once, few, many or a size class.

>TRBV6-5|NA|NA|TRBJ2-3
TGTGCCAGCACCCCTATGGGGGGAACAGATACGCAGTATTTT
CASTPMGGTDTQYF
>TRBV5-1|NA|NA|TRBJ2-3
TGCGCCAGCAGCTTGGGACAGGGAGGAGATACGCAGTATTTT
CASSLGQGGDTQYF
>TRBV6-5|NA|NA|TRBJ2-5
TGTGCCAGCCGGAGGGGCCTGGAGACCCAGTACTTC
CASRRGLETQYF
>TRBV28|NA|NA|TRBJ2-1
TGTGCCAGCAGTGGGTGGGGTCAGGGGGAGCAGTTCTTC
CASSGWGQGEQFF
>TRBV5-5|NA|NA|TRBJ2-5
TGTGCCAGCAGCTCTATACGACTAGAATCAGAGACCCAGTACTTC
CASSSIRLESETQYF
>TRBV6-1|NA|NA|TRBJ1-3
TGTGCCAGCAGTGAAGGGCAGGGATTCACCATATATTTT
CASSEGQGFTIYF
>TRBV25-1|once|TRBD1|TRBJ1-4
TGTGCCAGCAGTCTCAGACAGGGAGGTAATGAAAAACTGTTTTTT
CASSLRQGGNEKLFF
>TRBV19|NA|NA|TRBJ2-2
TGTGCCAGTAGGGCCGCTTTGAACACCGGGGAGCTGTTTTTT
CASRAALNTGELFF
>TRBV30|NA|TRBD1|TRBJ1-2
TGTGCCTGGAACCCCGCTGGACAGGGGTCGCGCTACACCTTC
CAWNPAGQGSRYTF
>TRBV5-1|NA|TRBD2|TRBJ2-5
TGCGCCAGCAGCTTGGGGACTAGCGAAGAGACCCAGTACTTC
CASSLGTSEETQYF